These 16 T cell receptor beta chains originate from one sample sequenced in a study of shared clonotypes between healthy human individuals. Repertoires were generated with immunoSEQ multiplex PCR, while TCRdb's copy carries only in-frame clones and drops some. The table lists approximately 1.5 million clones, 95% to 99% of them singletons. The specimen sequenced was naive CD4+ T cells sorted from blood. Documented subset: CD45RA+ positively selected. The receptors derive from a man younger than 45 in good health.

V gene TRBV4-1 combines with J gene TRBJ2-1; 7 positions agree with TRBD1. J gave up 1 base and V 2 bases, and 8 bases lay outside the gene matches. CDR1 and CDR2 (germline): MGHRA, YSYEKL. This CDR3 is built from 17 residues. As DNA, the CDR3 is TGCGCCAGCAGCCAATTCCCAGGGGGTAGTTCCTACAATGAGCAGTTCTTC. It codes for CASSQFPGGSSYNEQFF.

As regards this clone: Other DNA variants within this sample encode the same CDR3. This sequence joins TRBV11-2 and TRBJ2-7, with D unclear. CDR3 length: 12 residues. Germline-derived CDR1 and CDR2 are SGHAT and FQNNGV. V lost 1 base and J lost 1, with 2 bases in between. The CDR3 is CASSLGSYEQYF. The DNA of the CDR3 is TGTGCCAGCAGCTTAGGATCCTACGAGCAGTACTTC. The full variable domain, in which reference TRBV11-2 and TRBJ2-7 provide the parts outside the CDR3, is EAGVAQSPRYKIIEKRQSVAFWCNPISGHATLYWYQQILGQGPKLLIQFQNNGVVDDSQLPKDRFSAERLKGVDSTLKIQPAKLEDSAVYLCASSLGSYEQYFGPGTRLTVT.

The V and J genes are TRBV10-3 and TRBJ2-5, with 10 positions matching TRBD2. Trimming removed 0 bases from V and 1 base from J; junction bases left unmatched: 14. The CDR3 has 20 residues. Germline V gives CDR1 ENHRY, CDR2 SYGVKD. The CDR3 reads CAISESLASGSRVLQETQYF. The CDR3 nucleotides read TGTGCCATCAGTGAGTCATTGGCTAGCGGGAGTAGGGTCCTCCAAGAGACCCAGTACTTC.

The J gene is TRBJ2-7, the V gene TRBV23-1; tentative D call: TRBD2 (6 bases). TRBV23-1 is an ORF, with its function uncertain. CDR3 size: 13 residues. Trimming pared 3 bases from V and 5 bases from J, leaving 11 bases between. CDR3 protein: CASSHPRRDEQYF. The CDR3 nucleotides are TGCGCCAGCAGTCACCCGAGGAGGGACGAGCAGTACTTC.

The chain employs TRBV7-9 and TRBJ1-1; TRBD1 matches at 8 bases. With V trimmed by 5 bases and J by 5 bases, 10 bases remained unmatched. This CDR3 has 15 residues. CDR1 is SEHNR and CDR2 is FQNEAQ in the germline V gene (reference sequence). The CDR3 DNA sequence: TGTGCCAGCAGCCTACGAGCAGGGGGCGCGACTGAAGCTTTCTTT. Translated, it gives CASSLRAGGATEAFF.

The J gene is TRBJ2-3, the V gene TRBV19; D remains unclear. Trimming stripped 6 bases from V and 2 bases from J, with 6 bases between. CDR1 and CDR2 (germline): LNHDA, SQIVND (reference sequence). CDR3 length: 12 amino acids. The CDR3, as DNA: TGTGCCAGTAGCCCCGCCACAGATACGCAGTATTTT. It is translated as CASSPATDTQYF. The variable domain in full, completed from reference TRBV19 and TRBJ2-3, reads DGGITQSPKYLFRKEGQNVTLSCEQNLNHDAMYWYRQDPGQGLRLIYYSQIVNDFQKGDIAEGYSVSREKKESFPLTVTSAQKNPTAFYLCASSPATDTQYFGPGTRLTVL.

This sequence joins TRBV6-5 and TRBJ2-1; perhaps TRBD2 as D (6 bases). CDR3 length equals 15 residues. The V gene lost 4 bases and the J gene lost 4 bases, with 14 bases spanning the gap. Germline V CDR1 and CDR2: MNHEY, SVGAGI. The CDR3 loop reads CASSSRDFPYNEQFF. CDR3 sequence (DNA): TGTGCCAGCAGTTCCCGGGACTTCCCGTACAATGAGCAGTTCTTC.

The J gene is TRBJ2-1, the V gene TRBV28; D remains ambiguous. This CDR3 is 11 amino acids long. V dropped 4 bases and J dropped 8 bases, with 6 bases sitting between them. Germline V CDR1 and CDR2: MDHEN, SYDVKM. The CDR3 is CASSSEDEQFF. The CDR3 bases are TGTGCCAGCAGTTCCGAGGATGAGCAGTTCTTC.

This clone was observed once. The chain links TRBV10-3 to TRBJ2-7, with TRBD2 as a possible D gene (5 bases). Trimming left V 3 bases short and J 5 bases short, with 8 bases between. The CDR3 has 12 residues. CDR1 ENHRY and CDR2 SYGVKD come from the germline V gene. The CDR3 sequence is CAISDMRDEQYF. The CDR3 DNA reads TGTGCCATCAGTGATATGAGGGACGAGCAGTACTTC.

The rearrangement links TRBV4-3 to TRBJ2-2; D is unresolved. Trimming left V 0 bases short and J 1 base short, with 6 bases between. Germline CDR1 reads LGHNA; CDR2 reads YSLEER. The CDR3 has 15 residues. The chain's CDR3 is CASSQDARNTGELFF. The CDR3 nucleotides are TGCGCCAGCAGCCAAGATGCGCGGAACACCGGGGAGCTGTTTTTT.

The chain is built from TRBV7-2 and TRBJ2-7, with 7 bases lining up with TRBD1. V dropped 4 bases and J dropped 3; count of bases not matched to a gene: 12. Germline values: CDR1 SGHTA, CDR2 FQGNSA. The CDR3 loop spans 16 amino acids. CDR3 region: CASSSSTGSGHYEQYF. Here the CDR3 DNA reads TGTGCCAGCAGCTCGTCGACAGGGAGTGGGCACTACGAGCAGTACTTC.

The rearrangement uses TRBV18 and TRBJ2-1, with D hard to call. CDR1 KGHSH and CDR2 LQKENI come from the germline V gene. V shed 1 base and J shed 5 bases, with 12 bases lying between them. The CDR3 extends over 15 amino acids. The CDR3 nucleotides are TGTGCCAGCTCACCACTTTCTACGACCGACAATGAGCAGTTCTTC. Translating gives CASSPLSTTDNEQFF.

The genes are TRBV14 and TRBJ2-2; D gene ambiguous. Germline V gives CDR1 SGHDN, CDR2 FVKESK. Deletions cut 4 bases from V and 5 bases from J, with 17 bases between. The CDR3 covers 16 residues. This CDR3 is CASSRANPRWTGELFF. The CDR3 DNA sequence: TGTGCCAGCAGCCGCGCCAACCCCCGTTGGACCGGGGAGCTGTTTTTT.

A single count supports this clone. The rearrangement links TRBV28 to TRBJ2-7; 8 nucleotides line up with TRBD1. The germline V gene has CDR1 MDHEN and CDR2 SYDVKM. The CDR3 is 13 residues long. V was pared by 6 bases and J by 3 bases, with 4 bases of the junction left unmatched. The CDR3 coding sequence is TGTGCCAGCAGGACAGGGGCTAACTACGAGCAGTACTTC. Amino acid sequence: CASRTGANYEQYF.

V gene TRBV27 combines with J gene TRBJ1-1; D not resolved. V lost 1 base and J 0 bases, leaving 9 bases between the germline ends. The germline V gene encodes CDR1 MNHEY and CDR2 SMNVEV (reference sequence). This CDR3 is 15 amino acids long. The CDR3: CASSLFADLNTEAFF. CDR3 DNA sequence: TGTGCCAGCAGTTTATTCGCAGATCTGAACACTGAAGCTTTCTTT.

The chain couples TRBV5-6 to TRBJ1-4; TRBD1 might be the D (5 bases). In germline, CDR1 is SGHDT, CDR2 YYEEEE. The CDR3 sequence is 16 residues long. V shed 1 base and J shed 8 bases, with 18 bases lying between them. For the CDR3, the DNA is TGTGCCAGCAGCTTGTTGTCAGGGAGAGTAGAGGAAAAACTGTTTTTT. Amino acids: CASSLLSGRVEEKLFF.